Detailed here is one T cell receptor (beta chain). Its matching antigen is unknown. 60 Vbeta and 13 Jbeta primers were used in PCR. Produced via immunoSEQ multiplex PCR; TCRdb's table is partial and in-frame only. The sample records under 200,000 clones, roughly 77% being singletons. This specimen comes from a study of cytomegalovirus exposure and HLA in healthy donors. Study results and caveats: The majority of CMV-associated TCR beta chains were reported as apparently HLA-restricted in a later analysis.

Sequenced: PBMCs. The source of this sequence is a woman between 40 and 50 years old in good health and CMV-seropositive.

The CDR3 coding sequence is TGTGCCAGCAGTTACTTGCCTAGGACCCAGTACTTC. It yields the protein CASSYLPRTQYF. This chain joins TRBV6-6 and TRBJ2-5; D call uncertain. Germline CDR1 MNHNY, CDR2 SVGAGI (reference sequence). Trimming took 1 base from V and 7 from J, leaving 7 bases between them. CDR3 length equals 12 residues.